Presented here are 6 T cell receptor beta chains from one specimen sequenced in a study of CD8+ T cells in alopecia areata. RNA was isolated and reverse transcribed to cDNA, the sequencing template. TCRdb's table, derived via immunoSEQ multiplex PCR, lists solely in-frame clones and lacks some. The table has 80,000 to 100,000 clones, roughly 47% seen once. Source material: CD4+ T cells sorted from blood. These receptors were obtained from a human donor with alopecia areata.

This clone showed up just a few times. The chain has TRBV29-1 and TRBJ2-3, with unresolved D. The germline V gene encodes CDR1 SQVTM and CDR2 ANQGSEA. The CDR3 extends over 12 amino acids. V was clipped by 3 bases and J by 4 bases, with 8 bases between them. In nucleotides, the CDR3 is TGCAGCGTTGAGGAGTCCGCAGATACGCAGTATTTT. Amino acids: CSVEESADTQYF.

The chain couples TRBV29-1 to TRBJ2-5, with 7 nucleotides matching TRBD2. The trim removed 6 bases at V and 4 bases at J, leaving 8 bases unmatched. Germline CDR1 and CDR2: SQVTM and ANQGSEA. This CDR3 has 13 residues. The CDR3 DNA is TGCAGCGTCCTTGGGAGGGTTCGAGAGACCCAGTACTTC. Encoded protein: CSVLGRVRETQYF. Supplemented by reference TRBV29-1 and TRBJ2-5, the full variable domain reads SAVISQKPSRDICQRGTSLTIQCQVDSQVTMMFWYRQQPGQSLTLIATANQGSEATYESGFVIDKFPISRPNLTFSTLTVSNMSPEDSSIYLCSVLGRVRETQYFGPGTRLLVL.

J is TRBJ2-3 and V is TRBV7-3; 7 bases fit TRBD2. Trimming cost V 5 bases and J 6 bases; bases outside gene matches: 8. The CDR3 sequence is 14 residues long. CDR1 and CDR2 from the germline V gene are SGHTA and FQGTGA. This CDR3 is CASSDGTTADTQYF. In DNA form, the CDR3 reads TGTGCCAGCAGCGACGGGACTACTGCTGATACGCAGTATTTT.

This clone was seen more than once but under ten times. The rearrangement uses TRBV29-1 and TRBJ2-7, with 10 bases that match TRBD1. The V and J ends lost 4 bases and 5 bases, in that order; junction bases with no gene match: 2. This CDR3 contains 12 residues. Germline values: CDR1 SQVTM, CDR2 ANQGSEA. CDR3 region: CSVGDRGHEQYF. The CDR3 DNA sequence: TGCAGCGTTGGGGACAGGGGCCACGAGCAGTACTTC.

This chain uses TRBV29-1 with TRBJ2-7, with D unresolved. The germline V gene encodes CDR1 SQVTM and CDR2 ANQGSEA. V lost 5 bases and J 5 bases, leaving 10 bases between the germline ends. This CDR3 spans 11 amino acids. CDR3 sequence (DNA): TGCAGCGTTACCCAGGTTCACGAGCAGTACTTC. Translating gives CSVTQVHEQYF.

The chain uses TRBV28 and TRBJ2-3; perhaps TRBD1 as D (5 bases). V lost 6 bases to trimming and J lost 1 base, with 20 bases between them. The V gene's germline CDR1 is MDHEN and CDR2 SYDVKM. The CDR3 contains 17 residues. The CDR3 region has the DNA TGTGCCAGCAGCAAAACCCAGGGTGGTAGGGGCACAGATACGCAGTATTTT. Its protein is CASSKTQGGRGTDTQYF.